A few counts support the clone carrying this T cell receptor (beta chain). Original data processing: Amplified reference gene primers provided the basis for estimating nucleated cell counts. The protocol was immunoSEQ multiplex PCR, while the TCRdb copy is restricted to in-frame clones and leaves out a portion. The V and J calls and clone size were taken over from that table, and D and trimming were inferred from the DNA. The repertoire holds more than 250,000 clones, with under 90% as singletons. The V and J ends lost 0 bases and 8 bases, in that order; junction bases with no gene match: 7. The V gene's germline CDR1 is SGHRS and CDR2 YFSETQ. This CDR3 has 15 amino acids. This sample stems from a study of blood T cell repertoires in COVID-19. The overall study: Some COVID-19 samples were acute and others convalescent; all came from the United States, Italy and Spain. Nucleic acid was either cDNA or gDNA, and it came from T cells, B-cell-depleted T cells, or PBMCs.

Sequenced input: peripheral blood. The rearrangement links TRBV5-1 to TRBJ1-4; 7 nucleotides match TRBD1. The source is a human donor in a cohort sampled during active COVID-19. The CDR3 bases are TGCGCCAGCAGCTTGGCACAGGGGCAAAGCGAAAAACTGTTTTTT. As protein: CASSLAQGQSEKLFF.